This T cell receptor (beta chain) was identified during a study of cytomegalovirus exposure and HLA in healthy donors. Study-wide background: Later, an analysis reported that the approximately 120 validation repertoires had used the same platform as the approximately 600 first-cohort repertoires. Whole-study findings and limits: Among TCR beta chains, those listed as cytomegalovirus-associated numbered under 200.

Points on this clone: As yet, its antigen is unknown.

Here immunoSEQ multiplex PCR was the method, and the copy in TCRdb shows in-frame clones only, minus some. This sample has some 77,000 clones, with over 85% found just once. The donors formed part of the approximately 120-subject validation cohort, distinct from the roughly 700-subject first cohort. The specimen was PBMCs. The origin of this receptor is a man aged 18 to 29 in good health and CMV-seropositive.

The CDR3 region is CASSTGQGAYEQYF. In nucleotides, the CDR3 is TGTGCCAGCAGCACGGGACAGGGGGCCTACGAGCAGTACTTC. The V gene is TRBV13, the J gene TRBJ2-5, with 11 bases lining up with TRBD1. The better agreement between TRBJ2-7 and the DNA end casts doubt on the J call. The CDR3 runs to 14 residues. Germline values: CDR1 PRHDT, CDR2 FYEKMQ (reference sequence).